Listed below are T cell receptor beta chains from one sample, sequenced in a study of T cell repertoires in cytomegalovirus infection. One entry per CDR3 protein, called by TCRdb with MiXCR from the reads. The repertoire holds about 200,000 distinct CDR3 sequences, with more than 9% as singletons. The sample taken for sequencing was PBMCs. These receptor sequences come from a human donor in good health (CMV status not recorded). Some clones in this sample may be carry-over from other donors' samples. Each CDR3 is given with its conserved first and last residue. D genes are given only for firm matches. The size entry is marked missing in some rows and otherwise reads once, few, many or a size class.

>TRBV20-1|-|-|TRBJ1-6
TGCAGTGCTAGAACACAGAATAGTTCACCCCTCCACTTT
CSARTQNSSPLHF
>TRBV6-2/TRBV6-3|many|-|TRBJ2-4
TGTGCCAGCAGTTATTTCCGGGGCAACATTCAGTACTTC
CASSYFRGNIQYF
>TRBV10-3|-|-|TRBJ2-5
TGTGCCATCAACAGGGACCGTCAAGAGACCCAGTACTTC
CAINRDRQETQYF
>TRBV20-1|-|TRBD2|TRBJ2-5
TGCAGTGCAAGGGACTGGGGGGGGCAAGAGACCCAGTACTTC
CSARDWGGQETQYF
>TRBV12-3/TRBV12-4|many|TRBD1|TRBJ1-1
TGTGCCACCGCAGGGGGCGCCTTTCCCACTGAAGCTTTCTTT
CATAGGAFPTEAFF
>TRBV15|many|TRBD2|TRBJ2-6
TGTGCCACCAGCAGAGTGGCTAGCGGGAGCTCTGGGGCCAACGTCCTGACTTTC
CATSRVASGSSGANVLTF
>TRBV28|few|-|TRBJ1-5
TGTGCCAGCAGTTACGATAGCAATCAGCCCCAGCATTTT
CASSYDSNQPQHF
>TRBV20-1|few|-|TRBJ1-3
TGCAGTGCTCCCCACAGGGAAGTCCGCTCTGGAAACACCATATATTTT
CSAPHREVRSGNTIYF
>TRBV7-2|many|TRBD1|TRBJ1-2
TGTGCCAGCAGCTTAACAGGGGAGGGAAGTTGGTATGGCTACACCTTC
CASSLTGEGSWYGYTF
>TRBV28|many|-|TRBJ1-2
TGTGCCAGCAGTTTTGATACTAACTATGGCTACACCTTC
CASSFDTNYGYTF
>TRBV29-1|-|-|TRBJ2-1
TGCAGCGTTCCTGGCTTTACTGGGGATGAGCAGTTCTTC
CSVPGFTGDEQFF
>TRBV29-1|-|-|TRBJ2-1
TGCAGCGCTCCCGTTGTGCCGGGGGGCCGGAATGAGCAGTTCTTC
CSAPVVPGGRNEQFF
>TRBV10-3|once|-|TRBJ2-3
TGTGCCATCAGTGGAACGAACAGGGATGTGACGCAGTATTTT
CAISGTNRDVTQYF
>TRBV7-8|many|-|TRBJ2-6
TGTGCCAGCATCCAACATCCGGGGGCAGGGGTTTCTGGGGCCAACGTCCTGACTTTC
CASIQHPGAGVSGANVLTF
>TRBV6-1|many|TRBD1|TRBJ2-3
TGTGCCAGCAGTGAAGCGCCTGTGGACAGGGATCACACAGATACGCAGTATTTT
CASSEAPVDRDHTDTQYF
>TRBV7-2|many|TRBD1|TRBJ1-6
TGTGCCAGCAGCTTAGTACCCCCTGTGACAGGGCCACCCCTCCACTTT
CASSLVPPVTGPPLHF
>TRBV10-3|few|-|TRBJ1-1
TGTGCCATCAGTGGGGGACACACTGAAGCTTTCTTT
CAISGGHTEAFF
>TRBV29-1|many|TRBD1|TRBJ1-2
TGCAGCGCTAGGGGACAGGGGGCGGAGAACTATGGCTACACCTTC
CSARGQGAENYGYTF
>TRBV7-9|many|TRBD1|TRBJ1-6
TGTGCCAGCGGCCAGACAGGGGGCGGGTCCTATAATTCACCCCTCCACTTT
CASGQTGGGSYNSPLHF
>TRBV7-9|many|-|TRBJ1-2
TGTGCCAGCAGCGAGGCCCACGAGGGCTACACCTTC
CASSEAHEGYTF
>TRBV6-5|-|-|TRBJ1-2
TGTGCCAGCAGTTACCAGTGTAGTACCGTCACCTATGGCTACACCTTC
CASSYQCSTVTYGYTF
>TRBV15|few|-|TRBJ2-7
TGTGCCACCAGCAACCAGGGGGGGCGGGAGCAGTACTTC
CATSNQGGREQYF
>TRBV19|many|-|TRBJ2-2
TGTGCCAGTAGTATAGACCCCAACACCGGGGAGCTGTTTTTT
CASSIDPNTGELFF
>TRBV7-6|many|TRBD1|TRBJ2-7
TGTGCCAGCAGCTGGGGGGACAGGGTGAGAGAGCAGTACTTC
CASSWGDRVREQYF
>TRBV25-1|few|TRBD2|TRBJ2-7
TGTGCCAGCAGTGCCGGGACTAGAGCCTACGAGCAGTACTTC
CASSAGTRAYEQYF
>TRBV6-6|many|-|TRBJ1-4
TGTGCCAGCAGTTATGACGGACAAACTAATGAAAAACTGTTTTTT
CASSYDGQTNEKLFF
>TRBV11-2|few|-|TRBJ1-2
TGTGCCAGCAGCCTCCGCCTACAAGGAGGGAGTGGCTACACCTTC
CASSLRLQGGSGYTF
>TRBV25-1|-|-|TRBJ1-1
TGTGCCAGCAGTGCCCCGGGAGGGGACACTGAAGCTTTCTTT
CASSAPGGDTEAFF
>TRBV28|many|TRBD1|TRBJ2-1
TGTGCCAGCAGAAACCCGGGACAGGGCAATGAGCAGTTCTTC
CASRNPGQGNEQFF
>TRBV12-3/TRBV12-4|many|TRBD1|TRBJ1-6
TGTGCCAGCAGACCGGGACAGGGTACTTCACCCCTCCACTTT
CASRPGQGTSPLHF
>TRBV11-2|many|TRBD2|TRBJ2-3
TGTGCCAGCAGCCAAGCGGAGACTAGCGGGGGATCCACAGATACGCAGTATTTT
CASSQAETSGGSTDTQYF
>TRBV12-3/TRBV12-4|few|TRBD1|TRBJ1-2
TGTGCCAGCAGTTGGACAGGGTTCGATGGCTACACCTTC
CASSWTGFDGYTF
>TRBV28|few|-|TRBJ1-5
TGTGCCAGCAGTTTCCGGACAGCTTCCAATCAGCCCCAGCATTTT
CASSFRTASNQPQHF
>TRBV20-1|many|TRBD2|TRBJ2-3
TGCAGTGCCGACTCGACTAGCTACGATACGCAGTATTTT
CSADSTSYDTQYF
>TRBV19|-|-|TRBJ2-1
TGTGCCAGTAGTATAGCCATAGCGCCGCGCTACAATGAGCAGTTCTTC
CASSIAIAPRYNEQFF
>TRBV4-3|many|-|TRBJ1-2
TGCGCCAGCAGCCGAGAAGCGGGTGCCTACGGCTACACCTTC
CASSREAGAYGYTF
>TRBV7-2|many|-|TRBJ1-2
TGTGCCAGCAGCTTAGAGTCTGGTGGCTACACCTTC
CASSLESGGYTF